This T cell receptor beta chain stems from a study of technical replicates of blood from a handful of donors. Produced via immunoSEQ multiplex PCR; TCRdb's table is partial and in-frame only. The repertoire holds tens of thousands of clones, with approximately 96% as singletons. The CDR3 runs to 16 residues. CDR1 is SGHDT and CDR2 is YYEEEE in the germline V gene. J lost 6 bases, V lost 3 bases, and 8 bases had no gene match. This sequence was found in a human donor in good health. Sequenced input: T cells isolated from PBMCs. This rearrangement joins TRBV5-6 to TRBJ1-4, with TRBD1 matching over 10 bases. The CDR3 loop is CASSSPGQGRDEKLFF. CDR3 in DNA: TGTGCCAGCAGCTCTCCGGGACAGGGGAGAGATGAAAAACTGTTTTTT.